One and the same sample provided the 14 T cell receptor beta chains below, sequenced in a study of beta chain features in type 1 diabetes. Study-level findings and limits: Shorter TCRB CDR3s, moderately but significantly so, marked every one of the four CD4+ subsets in Type 1 diabetes patients.

Isolated RNA was reverse transcribed in full, so expressed TCRB transcripts were sequenced. Method: immunoSEQ multiplex PCR; TCRdb's copy keeps in-frame clones and lacks some. This sample has 120,000 or so clones; approximately 15% occur once, and the top ten carry roughly 2.5%. These TCRs are of unknown antigen specificity. Sequenced input: central memory CD4+ T cells from blood. All receptors derive from a man aged 18 to 29 with type 1 diabetes.

The J gene is TRBJ2-4, the V gene TRBV11-2; D is ambiguous. V lost 5 bases, J lost 7 bases, and 12 bases lay in between. This CDR3 spans 13 amino acids. Germline V gives CDR1 SGHAT, CDR2 FQNNGV. The CDR3 coding sequence is TGTGCCAGCAGCCCGACCACCACTAACATTCAGTACTTC. Its protein is CASSPTTTNIQYF.

Written as DNA, the CDR3 is TGCGCCAGCAGCTCGGGATACGGGATAAGCAATGAGCAGTTCTTC. It translates to CASSSGYGISNEQFF. This chain links TRBV5-1 with TRBJ2-1; D may be TRBD2 (5 bases). The V and J ends lost 3 bases and 6 bases respectively, with 16 bases between them. This CDR3 spans 15 amino acids. Germline V CDR1 and CDR2: SGHRS, YFSETQ.

A single count supports this clone. This chain connects TRBV4-2 to TRBJ2-7; 11 bases map to TRBD2. The CDR3 is 15 residues long. V trimming: 5 bases; J trimming: 5 bases; junction bases outside the gene matches: 8. Germline loops: CDR1 LGHNA, CDR2 YNFKEQ. The CDR3 here is CASSFTSGGPDEQYF. CDR3 sequence (DNA): TGTGCCAGCAGCTTCACTAGCGGGGGCCCGGACGAGCAGTACTTC.

Judged by abundance, this clone is medium-sized. The chain has TRBV7-2 and TRBJ2-1, with D perhaps TRBD1 or TRBD2 (5 bases each). CDR3 length: 14 amino acids. The V gene's germline CDR1 is SGHTA and CDR2 FQGNSA. Trimming removed 5 bases at V and 10 bases at J, with 18 bases between. The CDR3: CASSKTGTAREQFF. The CDR3, as DNA: TGTGCCAGCAGCAAGACCGGGACCGCTCGCGAGCAGTTCTTC.

This clone was observed a few times. The chain combines TRBV30 with TRBJ1-2; 9 bases line up with TRBD1. The germline gives CDR1 GTSNPN, CDR2 SVGIG (reference sequence). J was trimmed by 7 bases and V by 1 base; bases with no gene match: 1. The CDR3 runs to 12 residues. The CDR3 region has the DNA TGTGCCTGGAGTGGGGACAGGGCTGGCTACACCTTC. This gives the protein CAWSGDRAGYTF.

Many counts were recorded for this clone. One end of the junction does not line up with germline, which may come from a read error. The rearrangement links TRBV7-7 to TRBJ2-1; no firm D call. CDR1 and CDR2 from the germline V gene are SSHAT and FNYEAQ (reference sequence). The CDR3 is 13 residues long. DNA of the CDR3: TGTGCTAGCAGCCCAGAGACTTACAATGAGCAGTTCTTC. Amino acid sequence: CASSPETYNEQFF.

This clone was detected only a few times. The chain couples TRBV2 to TRBJ2-3, with D perhaps TRBD2 (7 bases). The V and J ends lost 2 bases and 2 bases respectively, with 11 bases between them. Germline assignment: CDR1 SNHLY and CDR2 FYNNEI. This CDR3 has 15 residues. CDR3: CASSERGANTDTQYF. The CDR3 DNA sequence: TGTGCCAGCAGTGAACGGGGGGCGAACACAGATACGCAGTATTTT.

This clone was counted only a few times. The chain joins TRBV30 to TRBJ2-3; 7 bases map to TRBD1. The CDR3 contains 14 residues. The junction had 8 bases not matched to a gene; V was cut back by 5 bases and J by 3 bases. The germline V gene encodes CDR1 GTSNPN and CDR2 SVGIG (reference sequence). The CDR3 nucleotides are TGTGCCTGGGACGACAGGGTCGGAACAGATACGCAGTATTTT. Its translation is CAWDDRVGTDTQYF.

V usage is TRBV23-1 and J usage is TRBJ1-2; D is possibly TRBD1 (5 bases). TRBV23-1 is an ORF, and what it does is uncertain. The CDR3 totals 16 residues. V lost 4 bases and J 5 bases, leaving 20 bases between the germline ends. CDR3 sequence: CASSLPVGGLRYGYTF. CDR3 DNA sequence: TGCGCCAGCAGTCTCCCAGTGGGGGGATTAAGGTATGGCTACACCTTC.

The rearrangement links TRBV30 to TRBJ2-7; 9 nucleotides align to TRBD1. The CDR3 contains 12 residues. V shed 5 bases and J 7 bases; nucleotides not matched to a gene: 6. Germline CDR1 GTSNPN, CDR2 SVGIG (reference sequence). The CDR3 reads CAWAGQGGEQYF. For the CDR3, the DNA is TGTGCCTGGGCGGGACAGGGAGGTGAGCAGTACTTC.

This clone was detected ten times or more. This chain connects TRBV25-1 to TRBJ2-2; D perhaps matches TRBD2 (6 bases). The germline V gene encodes CDR1 MGHDK and CDR2 SYGVNS. V was cut by 3 bases and J by 3 bases, with 11 bases left in between. The CDR3 contains 15 residues. CDR3 protein: CASSELALHTGELFF. The CDR3, as DNA: TGTGCCAGCAGTGAGCTAGCGCTGCACACCGGGGAGCTGTTTTTT.

This chain's CDR3 is CASSPMGQSVVSEQFF. The CDR3 DNA follows: TGTGCCAGCTCACCAATGGGACAAAGTGTAGTCAGTGAGCAGTTCTTC. The chain combines TRBV18 with TRBJ2-1, with D possibly matching TRBD1 (6 bases). Germline-derived CDR1 and CDR2 are KGHSH and LQKENI. The CDR3 has 16 amino acids. The germline V and J ends were trimmed by 2 bases and 9 bases, with 20 bases remaining between them.

This clone is medium-sized (0.01 to 0.1%) within its sample. The genes are TRBV18 and TRBJ2-1; D call uncertain. V was clipped by 8 bases and J by 6 bases, with 20 bases between them. The CDR3 runs 15 residues. Germline V CDR1 and CDR2: KGHSH, LQKENI. The CDR3, as DNA: TGTGCCAGCACCCTAACCAGTGAGCATTTCAATGAGCAGTTCTTC. This gives the protein CASTLTSEHFNEQFF.

This clone ranks as medium-sized. The chain employs TRBV9 and TRBJ1-4, with TRBD1 matching over 10 bases. Germline CDR1 and CDR2: SGDLS and YYNGEE. The CDR3 length is 14 residues. The V and J ends lost 3 bases and 8 bases, in that order; junction bases with no gene match: 4. The CDR3 reads CASSGGQGTEKLFF. CDR3 in DNA: TGTGCCAGCAGCGGGGGACAGGGGACGGAAAAACTGTTTTTT.